Below are 26 T cell receptor beta chains sequenced from a single sample in a study of multiple sclerosis patients with progressive multifocal leukoencephalopathy. Using immunoSEQ multiplex PCR, the repertoire was profiled, and TCRdb retains in-frame clones only, with some absent. Among fewer than 40,000 clones listed, approximately 90% were seen once. Described time point: time of PML onset. The material sequenced was PBMCs, taken from a patient treated with natalizumab. All receptors come from a woman aged 40 to 49 with progressive multifocal leukoencephalopathy.

The CDR3 nucleotides are TGTGCCTGGAGGGAGACACCAGCAACTAATGAAAAACTGTTTTTT. It specifies CAWRETPATNEKLFF. The genes are TRBV30 and TRBJ1-4; D gene unclear. CDR1 GTSNPN and CDR2 SVGIG come from the germline V gene (reference sequence). CDR3 length: 15 amino acids. The V end lost 3 bases, the J end lost 0 bases, and 11 bases lay between the germline ends.

The chain joins TRBV30 to TRBJ2-7; TRBD1 agrees at 8 bases. The CDR3 sequence is 15 residues long. CDR1 and CDR2 (germline): GTSNPN, SVGIG (reference sequence). Unmatched junction bases numbered 12, after V lost 5 bases and J lost 3 bases. CDR3 nucleotide sequence: TGTGCCTGGGACCTCAGGGGGCTAGGACACTACGAGCAGTACTTC. The encoded protein is CAWDLRGLGHYEQYF.

J is TRBJ1-2 and V is TRBV7-2; 7 bases line up with TRBD1. The length of the CDR3 is 15 residues. The V and J ends lost 5 bases and 4 bases, in that order; junction bases with no gene match: 10. CDR1 and CDR2 (germline): SGHTA, FQGNSA. The CDR3 nucleotides are TGTGCCAGCAGCCCCCCGGGAGGGGGCAGCTATGGCTACACCTTC. Translating it yields CASSPPGGGSYGYTF.

This clone appeared once. The V call is TRBV4-1, the J call TRBJ1-2; perhaps TRBD1 as D (5 bases). The V and J ends lost 0 bases and 7 bases respectively, with 12 bases between them. Germline CDR1 MGHRA, CDR2 YSYEKL. This CDR3 region has 14 residues. The CDR3 sequence is CASSQDPGVPGYTF. In DNA form, the CDR3 reads TGCGCCAGCAGCCAAGATCCGGGGGTTCCTGGCTACACCTTC.

V gene TRBV7-2 combines with J gene TRBJ2-5; D tentatively fits TRBD1 or TRBD2 (7 bases each). This CDR3 contains 15 residues. Trimming left V 5 bases short and J 9 bases short, with 22 bases between. Germline CDR1 reads SGHTA; CDR2 reads FQGNSA. The CDR3 loop is CASSPGGSGEKAQYF. The CDR3 DNA reads TGTGCCAGCAGCCCAGGGGGAAGCGGGGAGAAGGCCCAGTACTTC.

The chain couples TRBV4-1 to TRBJ1-1; no clear D gene. CDR3 length: 15 amino acids. Germline assignment: CDR1 MGHRA and CDR2 YSYEKL. Trimming cost V 5 bases and J 0 bases, with 13 bases left between them. CDR3 amino acids: CASSYRQSMNTEAFF. DNA of the CDR3: TGCGCCAGCAGCTACCGTCAGAGTATGAACACTGAAGCTTTCTTT.

V is TRBV6-6 and J is TRBJ1-2, with D possibly matching TRBD1 (6 bases). CDR3 length: 13 residues. Germline lookup yields CDR1 MNHNY and CDR2 SVGAGI (reference sequence). V gave up 6 bases and J gave up 4 bases, with 12 bases separating them. CDR3 bases: TGTGCCAGCAGCTTAGACAGGAGCTATGGCTACACCTTC. Translated, it gives CASSLDRSYGYTF.

This clone appeared a single time. The CDR3 protein is CASSLSHRGRGTEAFF. CDR3 bases: TGTGCCAGCAGCTTAAGCCACAGGGGCCGGGGCACTGAAGCTTTCTTT. This chain connects TRBV7-9 to TRBJ1-1; 7 bases are shared with TRBD1. Trimming cost V 2 bases and J 4 bases; bases outside gene matches: 10. The CDR3 consists of 16 residues. CDR1 and CDR2 from the germline V gene are SEHNR and FQNEAQ (reference sequence).

The chain carries TRBV19 and TRBJ1-5; 8 positions match TRBD1. V was pared by 3 bases and J by 5 bases, with 6 bases of the junction left unmatched. Germline values: CDR1 LNHDA, CDR2 SQIVND (reference sequence). The CDR3 runs to 15 residues. Written as DNA, the CDR3 is TGTGCCAGTAGTATTTCTTCAGGGGGCCATCAGCCCCAGCATTTT. Protein product: CASSISSGGHQPQHF. Full variable domain (missing parts from reference TRBV19 and TRBJ1-5): DGGITQSPKYLFRKEGQNVTLSCEQNLNHDAMYWYRQDPGQGLRLIYYSQIVNDFQKGDIAEGYSVSREKKESFPLTVTSAQKNPTAFYLCASSISSGGHQPQHFGDGTRLSIL.

The chain recombines TRBV6-1 with TRBJ2-1; 7 nucleotides match TRBD2. V trimming: 3 bases; J trimming: 7 bases; junction bases outside the gene matches: 0. Per germline, CDR1 MNHNS and CDR2 SASEGT. This CDR3 is 12 amino acids long. In DNA, the CDR3 is TGTGCCAGCAGTGAGGGGGGGAATGAGCAGTTCTTC. Translated, it gives CASSEGGNEQFF.

The V gene is TRBV27, the J gene TRBJ2-1; TRBD2 is a possible D gene (5 bases). Germline CDR1 and CDR2: MNHEY and SMNVEV (reference sequence). CDR3 size: 15 residues. V gave up 6 bases and J gave up 6 bases, with 18 bases separating them. The CDR3 here is CASRLQRSALNEQFF. DNA for the CDR3: TGTGCCAGCAGGCTCCAGCGGAGCGCCCTCAATGAGCAGTTCTTC.

V usage is TRBV27 and J usage is TRBJ2-4, with 7 nucleotides matching TRBD1. This CDR3 has 16 amino acids. V trimming: 3 bases; J trimming: 0 bases; junction bases outside the gene matches: 5. Per germline, CDR1 MNHEY and CDR2 SMNVEV (reference sequence). CDR3 sequence (DNA): TGTGCCAGCAGTTTTACAGGGGTTCTAGCCAAAAACATTCAGTACTTC. It encodes CASSFTGVLAKNIQYF.

The chain carries TRBV7-8 and TRBJ1-5; D gene unclear. Trimming cost V 2 bases and J 3 bases, with 14 bases left between them. Per the germline V gene, CDR1 is SGHVS and CDR2 is FQNEAQ. This CDR3 has 16 amino acids. The CDR3: CASSLNFQAFNQPQHF. The CDR3 DNA reads TGTGCCAGCAGCTTAAACTTTCAGGCCTTCAATCAGCCCCAGCATTTT.

V usage is TRBV15 and J usage is TRBJ2-5; D gene ambiguous. There are 13 residues in the CDR3. V was trimmed by 0 bases and J by 2 bases, leaving 4 bases between them. CDR1 and CDR2 from the germline V gene are LNHNV and YYDKDF (reference sequence). This chain's CDR3 is CATSRDLQETQYF. The CDR3 DNA is TGTGCCACCAGCAGAGATCTTCAAGAGACCCAGTACTTC. Combining the CDR3 with reference TRBV15 and TRBJ2-5 gives the whole variable domain DAMVIQNPRYQVTQFGKPVTLSCSQTLNHNVMYWYQQKSSQAPKLLFHYYDKDFNNEADTPDNFQSRRPNTSFCFLDIRSPGLGDTAMYLCATSRDLQETQYFGPGTRLLVL.

The chain recombines TRBV9 with TRBJ2-7; D not certain. V lost 0 bases and J lost 0, with 7 bases in between. CDR1 is SGDLS and CDR2 is YYNGEE in the germline V gene. CDR3 length equals 14 residues. CDR3 protein: CASSVVESSYEQYF. The CDR3 DNA follows: TGTGCCAGCAGCGTAGTTGAGAGCTCCTACGAGCAGTACTTC.

This clone was detected once. This chain links TRBV19 with TRBJ2-7; D might be TRBD1 or TRBD2, each matching 5 bases. The CDR3 is 13 residues long. Trimming pared 4 bases from V and 1 base from J, leaving 8 bases between. In germline, CDR1 is LNHDA, CDR2 SQIVND (reference sequence). The CDR3 reads CASSNGASYEQYF. In DNA form, the CDR3 reads TGTGCCAGTAGTAACGGGGCTTCCTACGAGCAGTACTTC.

The chain combines TRBV4-1 with TRBJ1-2; D is possibly TRBD1 (5 bases). Looked up from germline, CDR1 is MGHRA and CDR2 is YSYEKL. The CDR3 has 19 residues. V was trimmed by 3 bases and J by 0 bases, leaving 23 bases between them. This chain's CDR3 is CASSQAPGLGRLSNYGYTF. As DNA, the CDR3 is TGCGCCAGCAGCCAGGCCCCGGGGCTGGGAAGATTATCTAACTATGGCTACACCTTC.

This clone was found once. The J gene is TRBJ2-1, the V gene TRBV13; D not resolved. CDR3 length: 17 residues. Germline V CDR1 and CDR2: PRHDT, FYEKMQ (reference sequence). V dropped 3 bases and J dropped 3 bases, with 18 bases sitting between them. The CDR3 DNA sequence: TGTGCCAGCAGCTTGGAAGAACTCCAAGCCGACTACAATGAGCAGTTCTTC. It is translated as CASSLEELQADYNEQFF.

The chain employs TRBV30 and TRBJ2-2; D remains unclear. The CDR3 loop spans 14 amino acids. Trimming took off 0 bases at V and 1 base at J, with 6 bases between the two ends. Germline assignment: CDR1 GTSNPN and CDR2 SVGIG (reference sequence). As DNA, the CDR3 is TGTGCCTGGAGTGTATGGCAGAACACCGGGGAGCTGTTTTTT. Translation gives CAWSVWQNTGELFF.

This clone appeared once. This chain uses TRBV28 with TRBJ1-6; D remains ambiguous. Germline-derived CDR1 and CDR2 are MDHEN and SYDVKM. V was trimmed by 11 bases and J by 9 bases, leaving 14 bases between them. CDR3 length: 12 amino acids. The CDR3 nucleotides are TGTGCCGTTGGGTCCCCAGCTTCACCCCTCCACTTT. Residues: CAVGSPASPLHF.

This clone came up once. V gene TRBV19 combines with J gene TRBJ2-3; TRBD1 aligns across 7 bases. V lost 1 base, J lost 3 bases, and 4 bases stayed unmatched. Germline V gene data show CDR1 as LNHDA and CDR2 as SQIVND (reference sequence). The CDR3 is 15 residues long. The CDR3 sequence: CASSIAYRGTDTQYF. For the CDR3, the DNA is TGTGCCAGTAGTATAGCCTACAGGGGTACAGATACGCAGTATTTT.

The chain recombines TRBV15 with TRBJ2-3; 7 bases fit TRBD1. Germline values: CDR1 LNHNV, CDR2 YYDKDF (reference sequence). J gave up 3 bases and V 3 bases, and 9 bases lay outside the gene matches. The CDR3 loop spans 16 amino acids. The chain's CDR3 is CATSSQRGQGTDTQYF. For the CDR3, the DNA is TGTGCCACCAGCAGTCAAAGGGGGCAGGGTACAGATACGCAGTATTTT.

This sequence joins TRBV6-6 and TRBJ1-1; 7 positions match TRBD1. With V trimmed by 2 bases and J by 7 bases, 4 bases remained unmatched. This CDR3 region has 13 residues. Per the germline V gene, CDR1 is MNHNY and CDR2 is SVGAGI (reference sequence). The CDR3 DNA reads TGTGCCAGCAGTTACGAAGGGGGCGGTGAAGCTTTCTTT. Protein product: CASSYEGGGEAFF.

This clone was picked up a small number of times. The gene calls are TRBV7-9 and TRBJ2-7; D remains unclear. V was pared by 6 bases and J by 2 bases, with 5 bases between. Germline assignment: CDR1 SEHNR and CDR2 FQNEAQ (reference sequence). The CDR3 extends over 11 amino acids. CDR3 protein: CASSQAYEQYF. DNA of the CDR3: TGTGCCAGCAGTCAGGCCTACGAGCAGTACTTC.

The genes are TRBV2 and TRBJ1-1, with a tentative D call TRBD1 (6 bases). The CDR3 has 14 residues. Trimming took 4 bases from V and 4 from J, leaving 13 bases between them. Germline assignment: CDR1 SNHLY and CDR2 FYNNEI. The CDR3 DNA sequence: TGTGCCAGCAGTGGCGGCCGAGGGGGCACTGAAGCTTTCTTT. Amino acids: CASSGGRGGTEAFF.

This clone has more than one count but fewer than ten. V gene TRBV7-9 combines with J gene TRBJ2-6; D possibly corresponds to TRBD2 (6 bases). The germline V gene encodes CDR1 SEHNR and CDR2 FQNEAQ (reference sequence). The CDR3 is 18 amino acids. With 4 bases removed from V and 0 bases from J, the gap between germline ends came to 16 bases. CDR3 nucleotides: TGTGCCAGCAGCTACCCGGAGGGGCCAAGCTCTGGGGCCAACGTCCTGACTTTC. It yields the protein CASSYPEGPSSGANVLTF.